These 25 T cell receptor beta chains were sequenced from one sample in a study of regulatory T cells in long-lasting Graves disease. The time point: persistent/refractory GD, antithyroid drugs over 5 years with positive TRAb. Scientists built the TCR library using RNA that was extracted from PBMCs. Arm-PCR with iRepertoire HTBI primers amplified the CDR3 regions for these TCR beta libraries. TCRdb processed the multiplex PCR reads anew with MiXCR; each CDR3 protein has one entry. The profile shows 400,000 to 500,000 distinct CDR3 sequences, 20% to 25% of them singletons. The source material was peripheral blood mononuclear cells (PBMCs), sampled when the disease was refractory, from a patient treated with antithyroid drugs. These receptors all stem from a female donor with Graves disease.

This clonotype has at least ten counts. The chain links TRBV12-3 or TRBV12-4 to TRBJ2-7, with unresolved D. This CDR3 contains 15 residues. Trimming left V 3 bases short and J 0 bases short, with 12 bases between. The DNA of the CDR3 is TGTGCCAGCAGTTTCTACCGGAGCCCCTCCTACGAGCAGTACTTC. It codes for CASSFYRSPSYEQYF.

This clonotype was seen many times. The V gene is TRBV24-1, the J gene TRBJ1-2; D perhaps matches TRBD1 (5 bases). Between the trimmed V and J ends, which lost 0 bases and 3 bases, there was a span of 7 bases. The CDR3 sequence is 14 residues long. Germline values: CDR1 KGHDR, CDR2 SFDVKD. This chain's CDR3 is CATSDLGRDYGYTF. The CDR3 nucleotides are TGTGCCACCAGTGATTTGGGCAGGGACTATGGCTACACCTTC.

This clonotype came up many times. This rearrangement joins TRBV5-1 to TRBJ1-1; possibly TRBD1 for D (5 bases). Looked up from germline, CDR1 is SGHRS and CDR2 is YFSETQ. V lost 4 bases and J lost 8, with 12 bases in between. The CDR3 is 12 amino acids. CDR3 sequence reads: CASSPGTPEAFF. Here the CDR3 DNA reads TGCGCCAGCAGCCCCGGGACGCCCGAAGCTTTCTTT. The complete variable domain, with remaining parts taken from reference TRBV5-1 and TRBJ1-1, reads KAGVTQTPRYLIKTRGQQVTLSCSPISGHRSVSWYQQTPGQGLQFLFEYFSETQRNKGNFPGRFSGRQFSNSRSEMNVSTLELGDSALYLCASSPGTPEAFFGQGTRLTVV.

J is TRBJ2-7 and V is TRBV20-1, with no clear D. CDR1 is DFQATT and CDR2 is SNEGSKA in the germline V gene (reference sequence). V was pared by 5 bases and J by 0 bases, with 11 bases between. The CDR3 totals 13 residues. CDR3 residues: CSARQTNSYEQYF. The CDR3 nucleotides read TGCAGTGCTCGGCAGACAAACTCCTACGAGCAGTACTTC.

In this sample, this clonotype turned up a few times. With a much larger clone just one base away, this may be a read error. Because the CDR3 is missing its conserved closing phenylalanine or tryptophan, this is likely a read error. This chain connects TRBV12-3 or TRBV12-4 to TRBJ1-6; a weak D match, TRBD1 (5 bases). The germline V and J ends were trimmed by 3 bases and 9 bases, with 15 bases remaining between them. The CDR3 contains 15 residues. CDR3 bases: TGTGCCAGCAGTTTTGGGGGGGGGGTGCGTTCACCCCTCCACCTT. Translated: CASSFGGGVRSPLHL.

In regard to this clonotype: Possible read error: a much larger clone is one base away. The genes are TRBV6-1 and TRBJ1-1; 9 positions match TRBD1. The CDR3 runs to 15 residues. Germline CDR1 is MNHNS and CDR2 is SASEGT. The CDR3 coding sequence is TGTACCATCTCCCCCGGGACAGGGATATGGGCTGAAGCTTTCTTT. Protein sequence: CTISPGTGIWAEAFF.

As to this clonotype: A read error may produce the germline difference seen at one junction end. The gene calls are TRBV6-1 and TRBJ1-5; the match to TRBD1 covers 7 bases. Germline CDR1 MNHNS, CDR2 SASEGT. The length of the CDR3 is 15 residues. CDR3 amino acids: CASGEVGTGNQPQHF. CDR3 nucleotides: TGTGCCAGCGGTGAAGTAGGGACAGGCAATCAGCCCCAGCATTTT.

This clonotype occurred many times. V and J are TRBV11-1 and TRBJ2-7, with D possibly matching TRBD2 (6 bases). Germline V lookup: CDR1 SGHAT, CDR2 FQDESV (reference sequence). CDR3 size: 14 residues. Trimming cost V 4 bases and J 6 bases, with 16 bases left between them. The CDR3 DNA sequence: TGTGCCAGCAGCTCCGGCATGGTGGAGGGCGAGCAGTACTTC. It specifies CASSSGMVEGEQYF.

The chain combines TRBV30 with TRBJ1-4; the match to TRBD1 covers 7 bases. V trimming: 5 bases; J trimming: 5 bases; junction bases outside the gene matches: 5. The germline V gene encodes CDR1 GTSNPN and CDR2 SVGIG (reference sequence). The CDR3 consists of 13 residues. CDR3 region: CAWEPTGNEKLFF. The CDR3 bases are TGTGCCTGGGAGCCGACAGGGAATGAAAAACTGTTTTTT.

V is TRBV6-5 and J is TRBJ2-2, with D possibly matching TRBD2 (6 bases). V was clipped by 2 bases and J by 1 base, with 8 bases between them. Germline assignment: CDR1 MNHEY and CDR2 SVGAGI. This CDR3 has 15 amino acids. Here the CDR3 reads CASSYLGGNTGELFF. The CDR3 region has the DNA TGTGCCAGCAGTTACCTCGGGGGGAACACCGGGGAGCTGTTTTTT.

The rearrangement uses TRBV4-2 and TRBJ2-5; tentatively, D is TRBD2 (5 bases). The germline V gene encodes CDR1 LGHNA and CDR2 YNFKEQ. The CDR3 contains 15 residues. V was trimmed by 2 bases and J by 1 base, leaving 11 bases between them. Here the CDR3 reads CASSQSGSFQETQYF. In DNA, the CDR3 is TGTGCCAGCAGCCAATCGGGGTCGTTCCAAGAGACCCAGTACTTC.

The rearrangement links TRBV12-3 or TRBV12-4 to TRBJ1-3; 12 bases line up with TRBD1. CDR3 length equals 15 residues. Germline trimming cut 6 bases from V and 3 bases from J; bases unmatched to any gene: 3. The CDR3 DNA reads TGTGCCAGCAGCCGGGACAGGGGGCTTGGAAACACCATATATTTT. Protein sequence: CASSRDRGLGNTIYF.

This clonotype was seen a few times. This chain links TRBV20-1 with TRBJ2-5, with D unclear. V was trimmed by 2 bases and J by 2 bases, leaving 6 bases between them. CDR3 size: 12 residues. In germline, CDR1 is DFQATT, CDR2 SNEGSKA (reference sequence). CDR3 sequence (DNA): TGCAGTGCTAGAAGTCTACAAGAGACCCAGTACTTC. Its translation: CSARSLQETQYF.

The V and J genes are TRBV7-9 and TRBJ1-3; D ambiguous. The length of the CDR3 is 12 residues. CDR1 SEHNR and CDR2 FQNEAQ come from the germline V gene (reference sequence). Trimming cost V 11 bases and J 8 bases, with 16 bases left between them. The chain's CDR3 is CAAGTGKDTIYF. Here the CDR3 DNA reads TGTGCCGCGGGAACGGGGAAGGACACCATATATTTT.

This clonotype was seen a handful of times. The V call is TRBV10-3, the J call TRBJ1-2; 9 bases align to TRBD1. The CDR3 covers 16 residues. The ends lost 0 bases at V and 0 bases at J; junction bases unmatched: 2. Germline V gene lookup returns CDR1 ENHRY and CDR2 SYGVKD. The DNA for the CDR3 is TGTGCCATCAGTGAGTCGGGACAGGGAGCTAACTATGGCTACACCTTC. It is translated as CAISESGQGANYGYTF.

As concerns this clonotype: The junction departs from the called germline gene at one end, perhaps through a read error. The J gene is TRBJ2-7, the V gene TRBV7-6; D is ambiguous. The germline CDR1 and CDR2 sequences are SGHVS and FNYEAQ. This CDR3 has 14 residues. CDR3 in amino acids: CASSQVERSYEQYF. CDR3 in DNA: TGCGCCAGCAGCCAGGTCGAGCGCTCCTACGAGCAGTACTTC.

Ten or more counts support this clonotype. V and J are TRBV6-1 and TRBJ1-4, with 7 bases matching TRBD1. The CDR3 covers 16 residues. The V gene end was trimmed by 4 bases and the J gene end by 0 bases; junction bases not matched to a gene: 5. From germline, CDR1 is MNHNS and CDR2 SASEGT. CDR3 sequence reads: CASSAGQESTNEKLFF. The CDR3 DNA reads TGTGCCAGCAGTGCCGGACAGGAATCAACTAATGAAAAACTGTTTTTT.

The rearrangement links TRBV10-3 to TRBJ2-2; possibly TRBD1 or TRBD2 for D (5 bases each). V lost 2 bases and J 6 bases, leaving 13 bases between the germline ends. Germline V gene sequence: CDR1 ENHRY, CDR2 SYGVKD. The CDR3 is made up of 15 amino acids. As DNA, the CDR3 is TGTGCCATCAGTGAGCCGGGACCTGAGGCCGGGGAGCTGTTTTTT. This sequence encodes CAISEPGPEAGELFF.

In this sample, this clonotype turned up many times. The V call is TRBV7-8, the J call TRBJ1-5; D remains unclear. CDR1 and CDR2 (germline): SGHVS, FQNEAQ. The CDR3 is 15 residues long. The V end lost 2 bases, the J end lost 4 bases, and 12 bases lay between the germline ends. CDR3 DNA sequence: TGTGCCAGCAGCTTAAGGTGGGAGAAAAATCAGCCCCAGCATTTT. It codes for CASSLRWEKNQPQHF.

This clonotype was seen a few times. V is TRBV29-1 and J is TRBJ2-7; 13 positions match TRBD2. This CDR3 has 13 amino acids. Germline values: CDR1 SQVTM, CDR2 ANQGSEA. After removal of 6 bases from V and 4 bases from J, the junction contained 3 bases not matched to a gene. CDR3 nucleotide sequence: TGCAGCGTGGGGGGACTAGCGGGATACGAGCAGTACTTC. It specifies CSVGGLAGYEQYF.

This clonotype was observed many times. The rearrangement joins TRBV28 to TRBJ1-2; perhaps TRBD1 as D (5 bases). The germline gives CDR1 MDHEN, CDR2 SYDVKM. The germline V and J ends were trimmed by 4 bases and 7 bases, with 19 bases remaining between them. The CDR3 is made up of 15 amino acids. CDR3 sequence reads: CASSSTTAILGGYTF. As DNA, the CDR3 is TGTGCCAGCAGTTCCACGACAGCAATCCTTGGTGGCTACACCTTC.

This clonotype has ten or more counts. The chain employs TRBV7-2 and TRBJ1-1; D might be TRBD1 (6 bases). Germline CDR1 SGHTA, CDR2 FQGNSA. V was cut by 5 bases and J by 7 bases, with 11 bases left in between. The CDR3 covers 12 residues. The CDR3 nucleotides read TGTGCCAGCAGCCAGGACAGACATGAAGCTTTCTTT. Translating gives CASSQDRHEAFF.

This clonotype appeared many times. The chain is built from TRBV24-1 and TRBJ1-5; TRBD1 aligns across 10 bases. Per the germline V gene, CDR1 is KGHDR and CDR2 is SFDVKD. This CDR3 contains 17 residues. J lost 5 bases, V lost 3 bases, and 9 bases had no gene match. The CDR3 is CATSDASRDRGHQPQHF. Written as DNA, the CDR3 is TGTGCCACCAGTGATGCTAGCCGGGACAGGGGACATCAGCCCCAGCATTTT.

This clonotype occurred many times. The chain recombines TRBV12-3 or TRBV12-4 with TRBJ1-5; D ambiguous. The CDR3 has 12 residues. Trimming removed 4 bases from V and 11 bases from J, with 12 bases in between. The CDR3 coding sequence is TGTGCCAGCAGTTACGGCGACCGAGCCCAGCATTTT. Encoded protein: CASSYGDRAQHF.

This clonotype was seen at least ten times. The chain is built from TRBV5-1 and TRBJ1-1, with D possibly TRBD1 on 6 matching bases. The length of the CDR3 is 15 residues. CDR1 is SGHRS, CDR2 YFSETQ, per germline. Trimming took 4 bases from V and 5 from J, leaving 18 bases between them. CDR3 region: CASSKDRGAWTEAFF. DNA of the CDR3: TGCGCCAGCAGCAAGGATAGGGGGGCTTGGACTGAAGCTTTCTTT.